The clone carrying this T cell receptor beta chain was detected once. CDR3 length equals 17 residues. The germline V gene encodes CDR1 PRHDT and CDR2 FYEKMQ (reference sequence). After removal of 0 bases from V and 8 bases from J, the junction contained 8 bases not matched to a gene. The assay was immunoSEQ multiplex PCR, and TCRdb's table has in-frame clones only and misses some. The data contain roughly 40,000 clones, about nine tenths of them singletons. These data originate in a study of T cell changes during pregnancy in multiple sclerosis. Source: CD4+ T cells from peripheral blood mononuclear cells, taken before pregnancy. This clonotype originated in a female donor with multiple sclerosis, enrolled in a pregnancy study. The chain couples TRBV13 to TRBJ2-4; 12 bases line up with TRBD2. The CDR3 is CASSLGRASGRADIQYF. The CDR3 DNA reads as TGTGCCAGCAGCTTAGGCCGTGCTAGCGGGAGGGCGGACATTCAGTACTTC.